This T cell receptor (beta chain) comes out of a study of shared clonotypes between healthy human individuals. Study-level results: Of the naive CD4 clonotypes, 4% to 5% were shared across a handful of donors. With few donors, the genetic and exposure-history diversity represented was limited. How much donors shared clonotypes was expected to be affected by sequencing depth.

Of note for this clone: Its specificity is unknown.

As originally analysed: Without quality scores, immunoSEQ junctional reads could not be filtered like full-length reads. Clones were sequenced by immunoSEQ multiplex PCR, and TCRdb holds only the in-frame ones, with some missing. V, J and clone size were drawn from that table, and D and trimming were deduced from the DNA. The sample records roughly 850,000 clones, about 96% being singletons. Germline loops: CDR1 MNHEY, CDR2 SMNVEV (reference sequence). CDR3 size: 13 residues. V lost 5 bases, J lost 1 base, and 2 bases stayed unmatched. CD8 cells regarded as naive lacked CD45RO, were positively chosen for CCR7, and omitted terminally differentiated effector memory CD45RA+ cells.

The receptor's source is a man aged 25-45 years in good health. The sample taken for sequencing was naive CD8+ T cells sorted from blood. This chain links TRBV27 with TRBJ2-7, with TRBD1 matching over 7 bases. This chain's CDR3 is CASSMTGSYEQYF. DNA for the CDR3: TGTGCCAGCAGTATGACAGGGTCCTACGAGCAGTACTTC.